Following are 12 T cell receptor beta chains from one sample sequenced in a study of OX40 agonist ivuxolimab in advanced cancers. Only in-frame clones appear in the TCRdb table, and some are missing; sequencing was by immunoSEQ multiplex PCR. The sample records roughly 8,700 clones, nearly 90% being singletons. Specimen: CD4+ or CD8+ T cells sorted from blood, collected in a trial of the OX40 agonist ivuxolimab. Source of these receptors: an adult with an advanced solid tumor such as melanoma, head and neck, liver or kidney cancer.

This clone appeared once. The chain uses TRBV4-2 and TRBJ2-5, with TRBD2 matching over 12 bases. Unmatched junction bases numbered 6, after V lost 2 bases and J lost 5 bases. Germline V gene lookup returns CDR1 LGHNA and CDR2 YNFKEQ. The CDR3 loop spans 16 amino acids. CDR3 sequence (DNA): TGTGCCAGCAGCCAATCAGGTCTAGCGGGAGGGGAGACCCAGTACTTC. It yields the protein CASSQSGLAGGETQYF.

This clone was seen just once. The chain is built from TRBV7-9 and TRBJ1-2; D possibly corresponds to TRBD1 (5 bases). Deletions cut 2 bases from V and 10 bases from J, with 14 bases between. The CDR3 is made up of 13 amino acids. Per germline, CDR1 SEHNR and CDR2 FQNEAQ (reference sequence). As DNA, the CDR3 is TGTGCCAGCAGCTTAATGGGGCAGAGATACTACACCTTC. It specifies CASSLMGQRYYTF.

The chain carries TRBV7-2 and TRBJ1-2, with 8 bases lining up with TRBD1. This CDR3 is 14 amino acids long. The V gene end was trimmed by 5 bases and the J gene end by 5 bases; junction bases not matched to a gene: 7. Germline CDR1 reads SGHTA; CDR2 reads FQGNSA. This CDR3 reads CASSEGTGRYGYTF. The CDR3 DNA follows: TGTGCCAGCAGCGAAGGGACAGGCCGGTATGGCTACACCTTC.

The rearrangement joins TRBV9 to TRBJ2-3; the match to TRBD2 covers 13 bases. This CDR3 comprises 16 residues. The V and J ends lost 4 bases and 4 bases, in that order; junction bases with no gene match: 6. CDR1 and CDR2 (germline): SGDLS, YYNGEE. For the CDR3, the DNA is TGTGCCAGCAGCCCACGCGGGACTAGCGGGGCAGATACGCAGTATTTT. Amino acid sequence: CASSPRGTSGADTQYF.

The CDR3 protein is CASSTLAGDVETQYF. The CDR3 bases are TGTGCCAGCAGCACACTAGCGGGAGACGTCGAGACCCAGTACTTC. The genes are TRBV9 and TRBJ2-5; 11 bases line up with TRBD2. CDR3 size: 15 residues. V shed 4 bases, J shed 5 bases, and the junction held 7 bases outside the gene matches. Germline V gene data show CDR1 as SGDLS and CDR2 as YYNGEE.

CDR3 sequence (DNA): TGTGCCAGCAGCCTTTTGTGGGGGGATAGCAATCAGCCCCAGCATTTT. Translated, it gives CASSLLWGDSNQPQHF. V gene TRBV4-2 combines with J gene TRBJ1-5, with a weak D call TRBD1 (5 bases). V was trimmed by 4 bases and J by 0 bases, leaving 13 bases between them. CDR1 and CDR2 (germline): LGHNA, YNFKEQ. The CDR3 loop spans 16 amino acids.

The V gene is TRBV7-9, the J gene TRBJ2-3; 8 nucleotides match TRBD2. The length of the CDR3 is 16 residues. The germline V gene has CDR1 SEHNR and CDR2 FQNEAQ (reference sequence). With 4 bases clipped from V and 2 bases from J, the junction kept 8 bases outside the gene matches. Here the CDR3 reads CASSSRVAGTTDTQYF. DNA for the CDR3: TGTGCCAGCAGCTCAAGGGTAGCGGGGACCACAGATACGCAGTATTTT. Full variable domain (rest looked up from reference TRBV7-9 and TRBJ2-3): DTGVSQNPRHKITKRGQNVTFRCDPISEHNRLYWYRQTLGQGPEFLTYFQNEAQLEKSRLLSDRFSAERPKGSFSTLEIQRTEQGDSAMYLCASSSRVAGTTDTQYFGPGTRLTVL.

This sequence joins TRBV7-6 and TRBJ1-5, with a tentative D call TRBD1 (5 bases). This CDR3 is built from 17 residues. Germline V gives CDR1 SGHVS, CDR2 FNYEAQ. Trimming left V 4 bases short and J 0 bases short, with 16 bases between. CDR3 sequence: CASSSLGDSISNQPQHF. The CDR3 nucleotides are TGTGCCAGCAGCTCCTTGGGGGATTCGATTAGCAATCAGCCCCAGCATTTT.

V usage is TRBV6-6 and J usage is TRBJ1-1, with D possibly TRBD1 on 6 matching bases. V was cut by 6 bases and J by 1 base, with 15 bases left in between. The CDR3 is 15 residues long. Germline lookup yields CDR1 MNHNY and CDR2 SVGAGI (reference sequence). CDR3 sequence (DNA): TGTGCCAGCAGCCTAGCGACAGGAGAGAACACTGAAGCTTTCTTT. Its protein product is CASSLATGENTEAFF.

The V and J genes are TRBV6-5 and TRBJ1-3; D is ambiguous. Germline CDR1 MNHEY, CDR2 SVGAGI. The V end was cut by 0 bases, the J end by 2 bases, with 8 bases between. The CDR3 runs to 15 residues. CDR3 nucleotides: TGTGCCAGCAGTTACTCGGCGAAAACTGGAAACACCATATATTTT. Residues: CASSYSAKTGNTIYF.

The chain carries TRBV7-8 and TRBJ2-5, with TRBD1 identical over 7 bases. The V gene's germline CDR1 is SGHVS and CDR2 FQNEAQ. This CDR3 has 15 amino acids. Trimming removed 0 bases from V and 5 bases from J; junction bases left unmatched: 6. CDR3 sequence (DNA): TGTGCCAGCAGCTTAGCGACAGGGCTGGGGGAGACCCAGTACTTC. This gives the protein CASSLATGLGETQYF.

The V call is TRBV11-2, the J call TRBJ2-1; maybe TRBD2 (5 bases). V lost 7 bases and J 4 bases, leaving 17 bases between the germline ends. Germline CDR1 SGHAT, CDR2 FQNNGV. CDR3 length: 15 residues. The CDR3 protein is CASTSGSAQYNEQFF. The CDR3 DNA follows: TGTGCCAGCACCTCAGGTAGCGCGCAGTACAATGAGCAGTTCTTC.